Below, 26 T cell receptor beta chains from the same sample are listed, as sequenced in a study of CD8+CD57+ T cells in acquired aplastic anemia. Profiling that covered TCR beta VDJ and CDR3 relied on genomic DNA as its template. TCRdb independently ran MiXCR on the reads; one entry per CDR3 protein. In the table there are 400,000 to 450,000 distinct CDR3 sequences, 65% to 80% of which are singletons. The sample was sorted CD4+, CD8+, or CD8+CD57+ T cells (not recorded which) from PBMCs. The receptors stem from a human donor in good health, serving as a control.

This clonotype was detected many times. The chain is built from TRBV6-5 and TRBJ1-2; D is undetermined. Deletions cut 7 bases from V and 0 bases from J, with 9 bases between. The germline gives CDR1 MNHEY, CDR2 SVGAGI. This CDR3 region has 13 residues. CDR3 region: CASTNVANYGYTF. CDR3 DNA: TGTGCCAGCACCAATGTGGCTAACTATGGCTACACCTTC.

Remarks on this clonotype: The junction and the germline gene differ at one end; a read error may be behind it. The V gene is TRBV14, the J gene TRBJ2-7; tentative D call: TRBD2 (6 bases). CDR1 and CDR2 (germline): SGHDN, FVKESK. The CDR3 runs to 14 residues. Here the CDR3 reads CACSQTDGGNEQYF. The CDR3 region has the DNA TGTGCCTGCAGCCAGACGGACGGGGGAAACGAGCAGTACTTC. The full variable domain, with the rest looked up from reference TRBV14 and TRBJ2-7, is EAGVTQFPSHSVIEKGQTVTLRCDPISGHDNLYWYRRVMGKEIKFLLHFVKESKQDESGMPNNRFLAERTGGTYSTLKVQPAELEDSGVYFCACSQTDGGNEQYFGPGTRLTVT.

This clonotype has more than one count but fewer than ten. This may be a read error, as it is one base from a much larger clone. The chain joins TRBV4-1 to TRBJ1-2; the D gene is possibly TRBD1 (6 bases). CDR1 is MGHRA and CDR2 is YSYEKL in the germline V gene. The CDR3 is made up of 16 amino acids. CDR3 coding DNA: TGCGCCAGCAGCCAAGGGGCGGGGGCGCGCAGCTATGGCTGCACCTTC. It translates to CASSQGAGARSYGCTF.

Ten or more counts support this clonotype. The genes are TRBV7-2 and TRBJ2-7; 7 positions match TRBD2. The CDR3 runs 15 residues. Germline-derived CDR1 and CDR2 are SGHTA and FQGNSA. V was clipped by 5 bases and J by 0 bases; unmatched bases: 7. The CDR3, as DNA: TGTGCCAGCAGCATGAGCGGGGAAAGCTCCTACGAGCAGTACTTC. This encodes CASSMSGESSYEQYF.

With regard to this clonotype: A much larger clone lies a single base off, so this may be a read error. This sequence joins TRBV6-5 and TRBJ1-3, with no clear D. The CDR3 has 15 residues. The V gene lost 2 bases and the J gene lost 0 bases, with 8 bases spanning the gap. Per the germline V gene, CDR1 is MNHEY and CDR2 is SVGAGI. This CDR3 reads CASSYNLHSGNTIYF. The CDR3 DNA sequence: TGTGCCAGCAGTTACAATCTGCACTCTGGAAACACCATATATTTT.

This clonotype has ten or more counts. The genes are TRBV6-5 and TRBJ1-2, with TRBD1 matching over 8 bases. The junction had 6 bases not matched to a gene; V was cut back by 2 bases and J by 1 base. Germline V gives CDR1 MNHEY, CDR2 SVGAGI. This CDR3 comprises 16 residues. This CDR3 reads CASSYAGQGYNYGYTF. The CDR3 DNA sequence: TGTGCCAGCAGTTACGCCGGACAGGGCTATAACTATGGCTACACCTTC.

This clonotype was seen many times. J is TRBJ2-5 and V is TRBV20-1; D not certain. In germline, CDR1 is DFQATT, CDR2 SNEGSKA (reference sequence). V was cut by 0 bases and J by 5 bases, with 16 bases left in between. The CDR3 spans 15 residues. CDR3 DNA sequence: TGCAGTGCTAGAGATAGGGCCGCCAATCAGGAGACCCAGTACTTC. It specifies CSARDRAANQETQYF.

A note on this clonotype: Because the CDR3's place on the DNA is in doubt, the DNA is left out and the CDR3 is given as listed by TCRdb. The chain joins TRBV19 to TRBJ2-6; the D call of TRBD2 is as the table states it, not checked on the DNA. Per the germline V gene, CDR1 is LNHDA and CDR2 is SQIVND (reference sequence). Including both end residues, the CDR3 is 17 amino acids long. CDR3 region: CASSVRRVAYEQYFGPF.

Concerning this clonotype: A read error is likely, as this CDR3 ends without the conserved phenylalanine or tryptophan. No DNA is shown, since the ends of the CDR3 on it are uncertain; the CDR3 is the one TCRdb lists. V and J are TRBV7-2 and TRBJ1-2. The CDR3 contains 13 residues when both ends are counted. Germline V lookup: CDR1 SGHTA, CDR2 FQGNSA. The CDR3 spells CASSSGGGLSTDT.

This clonotype showed up many times. The genes are TRBV10-3 and TRBJ2-5; D remains unclear. The CDR3 covers 12 residues. V dropped 3 bases and J dropped 5 bases, with 7 bases sitting between them. In germline, CDR1 is ENHRY, CDR2 SYGVKD. The CDR3 loop is CAISDPEETQYF. In DNA form, the CDR3 reads TGTGCCATCAGTGACCCAGAGGAGACCCAGTACTTC.

The rearrangement uses TRBV7-3 and TRBJ1-1; a possible D gene is TRBD1 (6 bases). Per germline, CDR1 SGHTA and CDR2 FQGTGA. The V end was cut by 5 bases, the J end by 2 bases, with 15 bases between. The CDR3 loop spans 15 amino acids. In DNA, the CDR3 is TGTGCCAGCAGCCCTAGCGGGGGGCTAAACACTGAAGCTTTCTTT. Its protein product is CASSPSGGLNTEAFF.

The rearrangement joins TRBV2 to TRBJ2-7; D unresolved. The CDR3 runs 12 residues. The ends were cut back, 8 bases at V and 0 bases at J, with 8 bases in the middle. Germline V CDR1 and CDR2: SNHLY, FYNNEI. CDR3 DNA: TGTGCCAGCCAATCTCTCTCCTACGAGCAGTACTTC. This gives the protein CASQSLSYEQYF.

For this clonotype: At one end, the junction sequence differs from germline, possibly due to a read error. The V call is TRBV14, the J call TRBJ2-7, with 8 bases lining up with TRBD2. This CDR3 contains 14 residues. Germline V lookup: CDR1 SGHDN, CDR2 FVKESK. The CDR3 sequence: CASSPGAGAYYEHF. The CDR3 bases are TGTGCCAGCAGCCCGGGAGCGGGAGCGTACTACGAGCACTTC.

This clonotype was found a few times. A much more abundant neighbour one base away suggests this may be a read error. Here the CDR3 omits its conserved ending phenylalanine or tryptophan, so a read error is the likely source. The rearrangement uses TRBV5-1 and TRBJ2-7; either TRBD1 or TRBD2 may supply D (6 bases each). Germline V lookup: CDR1 SGHRS, CDR2 YFSETQ. V was shortened by 0 bases and J by 3 bases, with 13 bases between the two germline ends. The CDR3 totals 15 residues. The chain's CDR3 is CASSLVGGAGYEQYS. The CDR3 coding sequence is TGCGCCAGCAGCTTGGTGGGGGGCGCCGGCTACGAGCAGTACTCC.

The J gene is TRBJ1-5, the V gene TRBV30, with D unresolved. Trimming removed 6 bases at V and 0 bases at J, with 9 bases between. The V gene's germline CDR1 is GTSNPN and CDR2 SVGIG (reference sequence). The CDR3 runs 13 residues. This CDR3 is CACMEDSNQPQHF. CDR3 DNA sequence: TGTGCCTGCATGGAAGATAGCAATCAGCCCCAGCATTTT.

This clonotype appeared once. A read error may explain this, as a much larger clone is one base away. This CDR3 is CAGSLSPSSKYGYTF. CDR3 coding DNA: TGTGCCGGCAGTTTATCGCCGAGCAGCAAGTATGGCTACACCTTC. The gene calls are TRBV27 and TRBJ1-2; D ambiguous. Germline CDR1 reads MNHEY; CDR2 reads SMNVEV (reference sequence). The CDR3 length is 15 residues.

This clonotype was observed a handful of times. The chain links TRBV29-1 to TRBJ2-5, with a possible D match to TRBD1 (6 bases). The CDR3 runs to 14 residues. The germline V gene has CDR1 SQVTM and CDR2 ANQGSEA. In nucleotides, the CDR3 is TGCGGTGTTGAAGGGGGTGGGGTCCAAGAGACCCAGTACTTC. Translating it yields CGVEGGGVQETQYF.

Only one count was recorded for this clonotype. No conserved phenylalanine or tryptophan ends this CDR3, so it is likely a read error. The chain couples TRBV10-1 to TRBJ2-2; a weak D match, TRBD1 (5 bases). CDR1 WNHNN and CDR2 SYGVQD come from the germline V gene (reference sequence). This CDR3 is built from 15 residues. The CDR3 region has the DNA TGTGCCAGCAGCCGTAGGGGTGGTATCACCGGGGAGCTGTTTTTG. This codes for CASSRRGGITGELFL.

The V gene is TRBV20-1, the J gene TRBJ2-3; no firm D call. The germline gives CDR1 DFQATT, CDR2 SNEGSKA (reference sequence). CDR3 length equals 13 residues. V was trimmed by 4 bases and J by 6 bases, leaving 14 bases between them. The CDR3 loop is CSANQQSYDTQYF. The CDR3 nucleotides read TGCAGTGCTAACCAGCAGAGCTACGATACGCAGTATTTT.

The chain couples TRBV7-8 to TRBJ1-2, with 7 bases aligning to TRBD1. The CDR3 length is 13 residues. V trimming: 7 bases; J trimming: 9 bases; junction bases outside the gene matches: 11. Germline-derived CDR1 and CDR2 are SGHVS and FQNEAQ. The CDR3 loop reads CASTKVEGGRYTF. CDR3 nucleotides: TGTGCCAGCACCAAAGTAGAAGGGGGCCGCTACACCTTC.

The chain uses TRBV19 and TRBJ1-2; possible D gene TRBD1, 6 bases. From germline, CDR1 is LNHDA and CDR2 SQIVND (reference sequence). CDR3 length: 12 amino acids. V was clipped by 2 bases and J by 10 bases, with 11 bases between them. The CDR3 protein is CASSIITGLYTF. For the CDR3, the DNA is TGTGCCAGTAGTATAATCACAGGGCTCTACACCTTC.

The chain links TRBV10-3 to TRBJ2-3; 7 positions match TRBD1. This CDR3 is built from 14 residues. Looked up from germline, CDR1 is ENHRY and CDR2 is SYGVKD. Germline trimming cut 4 bases from V and 6 bases from J; bases unmatched to any gene: 7. The CDR3 is CAISGVQGEDTQYF. CDR3 nucleotides: TGTGCCATCAGTGGAGTGCAGGGGGAGGATACGCAGTATTTT.

Concerning this clonotype: Likely a read error: the CDR3 ends without its conserved phenylalanine or tryptophan. The limits of the CDR3 on the DNA are not certain, so only TCRdb's listed CDR3 is given. J is TRBJ1-1 and V is TRBV9. The CDR3 region is 13 residues in length, termini included. The V gene's germline CDR1 is SGDLS and CDR2 YYNGEE. The CDR3 loop is CASSELAGGKVRI.

The chain links TRBV5-8 to TRBJ1-1; D perhaps matches TRBD1 (6 bases). Trimming shortened V by 3 bases and J by 10 bases, and 16 bases separated the two germline ends. In germline, CDR1 is SGHTS, CDR2 YDEGEE. This CDR3 region has 13 residues. CDR3 bases: TGTGCCAGCAGCTCAGGGGCGGGAACCAGAGCTTTCTTT. This encodes CASSSGAGTRAFF.

To note about this clonotype: The junction departs from the called germline gene at one end, perhaps through a read error. V and J are TRBV2 and TRBJ2-5; no clear D gene. The germline V gene has CDR1 SNHLY and CDR2 FYNNEI. The CDR3 contains 13 residues. The CDR3 DNA reads TGTGCCAGCAGCCGACAAGCGATGGAGACCGAGTACTTC. Translation: CASSRQAMETEYF.

The chain is built from TRBV6-5 and TRBJ1-1; D remains ambiguous. Per germline, CDR1 MNHEY and CDR2 SVGAGI. The CDR3 spans 11 residues. Trimming took off 3 bases at V and 7 bases at J, with 6 bases between the two ends. CDR3 sequence reads: CASSYLLEAFF. In DNA, the CDR3 is TGTGCCAGCAGTTATTTGCTTGAAGCTTTCTTT.